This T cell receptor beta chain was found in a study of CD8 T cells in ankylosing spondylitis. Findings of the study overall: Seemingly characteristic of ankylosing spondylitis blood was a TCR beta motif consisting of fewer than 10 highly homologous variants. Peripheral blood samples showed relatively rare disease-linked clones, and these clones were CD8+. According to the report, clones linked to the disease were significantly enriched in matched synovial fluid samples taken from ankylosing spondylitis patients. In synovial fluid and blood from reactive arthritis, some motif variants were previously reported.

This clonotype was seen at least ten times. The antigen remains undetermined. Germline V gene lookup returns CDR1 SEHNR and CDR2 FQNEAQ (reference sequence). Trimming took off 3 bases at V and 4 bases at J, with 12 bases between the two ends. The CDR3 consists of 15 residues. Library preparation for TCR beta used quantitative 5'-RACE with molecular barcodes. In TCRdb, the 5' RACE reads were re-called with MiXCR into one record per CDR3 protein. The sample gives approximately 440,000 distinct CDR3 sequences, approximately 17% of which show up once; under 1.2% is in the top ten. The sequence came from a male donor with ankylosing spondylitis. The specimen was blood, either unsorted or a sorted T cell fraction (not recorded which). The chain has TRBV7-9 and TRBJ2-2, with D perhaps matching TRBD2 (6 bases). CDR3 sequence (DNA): TGTGCCAGCAGCTTTGATCGGGGGACCACCGGGGAGCTGTTTTTT. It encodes CASSFDRGTTGELFF.